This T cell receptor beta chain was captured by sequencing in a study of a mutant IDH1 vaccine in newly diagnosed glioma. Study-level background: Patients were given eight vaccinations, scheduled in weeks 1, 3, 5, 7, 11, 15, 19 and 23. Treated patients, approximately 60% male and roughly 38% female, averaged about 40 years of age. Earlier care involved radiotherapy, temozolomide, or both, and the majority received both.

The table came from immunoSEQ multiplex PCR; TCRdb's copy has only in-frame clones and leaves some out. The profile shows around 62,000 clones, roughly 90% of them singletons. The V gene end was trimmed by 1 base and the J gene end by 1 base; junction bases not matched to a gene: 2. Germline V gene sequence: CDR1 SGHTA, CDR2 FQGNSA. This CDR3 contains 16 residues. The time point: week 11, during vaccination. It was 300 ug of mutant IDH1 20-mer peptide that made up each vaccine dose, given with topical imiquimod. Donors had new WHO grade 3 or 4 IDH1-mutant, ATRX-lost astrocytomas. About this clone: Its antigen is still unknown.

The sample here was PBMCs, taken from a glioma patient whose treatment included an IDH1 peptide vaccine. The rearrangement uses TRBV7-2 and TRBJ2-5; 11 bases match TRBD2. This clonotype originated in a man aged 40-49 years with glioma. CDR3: CASSLVGLAGQETQYF. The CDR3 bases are TGTGCCAGCAGCTTAGTTGGACTAGCGGGCCAAGAGACCCAGTACTTC.